This T cell receptor (beta chain) was captured in a study of blood T cell repertoires in COVID-19. In the original processing: How many nucleated cells were present was estimated from reference gene primer amplification. TCRdb keeps only in-frame clones here, not all; method: immunoSEQ multiplex PCR. That table is the source of V, J and clone size, and D and trimming were worked out from the DNA. The sample carries 380,000 or so clones, roughly 90% recorded once. V lost 5 bases, J lost 4 bases, and 14 bases lay in between. Germline V lookup: CDR1 SGHTA, CDR2 FQGNSA. CDR3 length: 14 residues. This chain joins TRBV7-2 and TRBJ1-2; D gene uncertain. This sequence originates from a man in his forties or fifties with acute or convalescent COVID-19. The sample consisted of peripheral blood. The CDR3 is CASSPSGTLYGYTF. The CDR3 nucleotides are TGTGCCAGCAGCCCCAGCGGCACCCTCTATGGCTACACCTTC.